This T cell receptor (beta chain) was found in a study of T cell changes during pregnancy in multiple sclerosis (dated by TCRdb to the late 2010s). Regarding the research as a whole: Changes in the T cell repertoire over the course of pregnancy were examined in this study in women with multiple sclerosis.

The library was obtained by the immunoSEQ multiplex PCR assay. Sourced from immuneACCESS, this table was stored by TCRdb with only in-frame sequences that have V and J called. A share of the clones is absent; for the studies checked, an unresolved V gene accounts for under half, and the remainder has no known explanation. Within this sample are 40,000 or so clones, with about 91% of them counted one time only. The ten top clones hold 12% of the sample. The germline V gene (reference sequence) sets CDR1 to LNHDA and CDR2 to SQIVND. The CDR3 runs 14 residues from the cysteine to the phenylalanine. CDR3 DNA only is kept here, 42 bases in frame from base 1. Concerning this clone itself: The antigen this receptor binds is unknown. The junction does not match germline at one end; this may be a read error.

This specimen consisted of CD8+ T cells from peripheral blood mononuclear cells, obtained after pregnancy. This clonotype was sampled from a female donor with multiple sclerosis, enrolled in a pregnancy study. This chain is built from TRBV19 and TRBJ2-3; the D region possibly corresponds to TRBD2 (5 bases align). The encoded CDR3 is CASSILAGTDTQYF. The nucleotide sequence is TGTGCCAGTAGTATATTGGCGGGCACGGATACGCAGTATTTT.